The clone carrying this T cell receptor (beta chain) was counted only a few times. This specimen belongs to a study of blood T cell repertoires in COVID-19. Across the study: The United States, Italy and Spain provided the acute and convalescent COVID-19 samples. In each case, the material was cDNA or gDNA derived from T cells, B-cell-depleted T cells, or PBMCs.

In the original analysis: Cell counts per sample came from amplifying reference gene primers. Profiled with immunoSEQ multiplex PCR; TCRdb holds only in-frame clones, not every one. The DNA gave D and trimming, while V, J and clone size come from that table. Here the sample spans 170,000 or so clones, roughly 86% being singletons. This TCR was sampled from a man aged 50 to 60 with active or convalescent COVID-19. Material: peripheral blood.

The CDR3 bases are TGTGCCAGCACCCCCACGGGGGAGACCTCCTACAATGAGCAGTTCTTC. Its translation is CASTPTGETSYNEQFF. The chain combines TRBV9 with TRBJ2-1, with a weak D call TRBD2 (6 bases). The CDR3 runs to 16 residues. Deletions cut 6 bases from V and 0 bases from J, with 16 bases between. Germline CDR1 SGDLS, CDR2 YYNGEE.